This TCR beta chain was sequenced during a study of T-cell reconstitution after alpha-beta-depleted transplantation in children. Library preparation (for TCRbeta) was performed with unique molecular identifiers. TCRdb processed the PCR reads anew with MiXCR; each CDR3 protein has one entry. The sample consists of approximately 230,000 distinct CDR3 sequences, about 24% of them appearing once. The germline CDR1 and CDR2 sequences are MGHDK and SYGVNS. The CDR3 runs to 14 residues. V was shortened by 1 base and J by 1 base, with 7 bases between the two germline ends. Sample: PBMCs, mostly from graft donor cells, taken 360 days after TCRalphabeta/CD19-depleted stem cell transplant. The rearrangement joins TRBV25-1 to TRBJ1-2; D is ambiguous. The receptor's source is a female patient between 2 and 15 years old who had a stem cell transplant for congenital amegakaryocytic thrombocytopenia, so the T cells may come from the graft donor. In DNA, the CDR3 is TGTGCCAGCAGTGAATTTGGACGTAACTATGGCTACACCTTC. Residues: CASSEFGRNYGYTF.